A selection of T cell receptor beta chains follows, all from one sample in a study of cytomegalovirus exposure and HLA in healthy donors. Produced via immunoSEQ multiplex PCR; TCRdb's table is partial and in-frame only. The data hold 200,000 to 300,000 clones, with about nine tenths observed a single time. The sample consisted of PBMCs. The receptors here all came from a woman aged 30 to 39 in good health and CMV-seronegative. CDR3s leave out the opening cysteine and the closing phenylalanine or tryptophan. A D gene is named only where the DNA matches it firmly.

cdr3_aa	v_call	d_call
ASSNPPYNEQF	TRBV6-1	-
ASSQVLTTYEQY	TRBV4-1	-
ASSLPPGTLPDTQY	TRBV5-6	-
ASSLGRGLFKETQY	TRBV5-6	-
SVDAEFPDYGYT	TRBV29-1	-
ASSVDGQKTEAF	TRBV9	-
ASSAAGNVAEAF	TRBV11-3	-
ASSPRTSDRVREQY	TRBV19	TRBD2
ASSPLDSSIYEQY	TRBV6-5	-
ASSPSSYEQY	TRBV7-2	-
ATQSQGYEQY	TRBV28	-
ASSQDVVQGNNEQY	TRBV4-3	-
ASSLRLAGGETQY	TRBV5-4	TRBD2
ASSGRWTSGNRSYNEQF	TRBV6-1	TRBD2
ASSSTGTGGGEQY	TRBV27	TRBD1
ASSLGLADYEQY	TRBV7-9	TRBD2
ASTSLRGQFYEQY	TRBV27	TRBD1
ASSPGTGSNQPQH	TRBV27	TRBD1
ASSVGAGEQY	TRBV9	-
ASSLALNYEQY	TRBV6-1	-
AIIVGPGISSGNTIY	TRBV10-3	-
ASTGGDVGSYEQY	TRBV28	TRBD2
ASSEARGENGYT	TRBV6-1	-
ASSLRGETQY	TRBV5-1	-
ASSQGGTSGISTDTQY	TRBV4-3	TRBD2
ASSLRTGANVLT	TRBV11-2	-
ASGNLRDRVSQPQH	TRBV28	TRBD1
ASSDGLVADEQF	TRBV9	TRBD2
ASSQDRGGETQY	TRBV4-2	-
ASSEWRTGSYEQY	TRBV6-1	TRBD1
ASSPQTGQTGELF	TRBV2	-
ASSYSEGGETQY	TRBV6-5	-
ASSLGLADYNEQF	TRBV7-3	TRBD2
SVLFGTRGGELF	TRBV29-1	-
ASSNHTWAGETQY	TRBV7-6	-
ASSARMGTEAF	TRBV7-6	-
ASSRESYGYT	TRBV28	-
ASSEVWTGDYEQY	TRBV6-1	TRBD1
ASSLRPGTTDYEQY	TRBV7-8	-
ASRLAGGRGTDTQY	TRBV19	TRBD2
ASSLVRQTYVTEAF	TRBV27	-
ASSLSVGGTEAF	TRBV27	-